This T cell receptor (beta chain) was found in a study of tumor and adjacent non-tumor tissue in lung cancer. Overall study context: There were 11 to 13 adenocarcinoma, a couple of squamous cell carcinoma and 1 small cell lung cancer cases.

Turning to this clonotype: Its antigen is as yet unknown. The CDR3 end shows no conserved phenylalanine or tryptophan, and so a read error is likely.

No cell sorting was done before RNA was extracted from the tissue. This non-tumor lung sample came from over 3 cm beyond the tumor edge. The CDR3 has 17 residues. Per the germline V gene, CDR1 is LGHNA and CDR2 is YNFKEQ. J gave up 6 bases and V 6 bases, and 14 bases lay outside the gene matches. Study observations and caveats: Top 100 clones took a larger repertoire share in normal lung.

The library came from three nested PCR rounds adapted from ARM-PCR protocols. TCRdb reprocessed the multiplex PCR reads via MiXCR and lists one record per CDR3 protein. This sample has over 35,000 distinct CDR3 sequences, with roughly 60% found just once. The chain links TRBV4-2 to TRBJ2-1; TRBD1 matches 10 bases. The receptor comes from a man aged 50-59 years with non-small cell lung cancer. Sequencing was carried out using distant non-tumor lung tissue. CDR3 in DNA: TGTGCCAGCAGACACAGCCTCCGGGACAGGGGCTGCAATGAGCAGTTCCTC. As protein: CASRHSLRDRGCNEQFL.